Each of the 8 T cell receptor beta chains below was sequenced from the same sample in a study of regulatory T cells in long-lasting Graves disease. Time point in this sample: newly diagnosed GD, antithyroid drugs for less than 3 months. The TCR library was prepared using RNA isolated from PBMCs. Building of the TCR beta libraries involved iRepertoire HTBI primers and Arm-PCR of CDR3 regions. Via MiXCR, TCRdb re-called the multiplex PCR reads, giving one row per CDR3 protein. The table records more than 400,000 distinct CDR3 sequences, roughly 17% of them present only once. This sample was shared with a second study, whose subject was T cells in Graves' hyperthyroidism and ophthalmopathy.

The starting material was peripheral blood mononuclear cells (PBMCs), obtained at new diagnosis, from a patient treated with antithyroid drugs. The receptors shown here come from a woman between 25 and 40 years old with Graves disease.

Details on this clonotype: Germline and junction disagree at one end, which may indicate a read error. The chain recombines TRBV9 with TRBJ2-2; 9 bases agree with TRBD2. This CDR3 spans 15 amino acids. The germline CDR1 and CDR2 sequences are SGDLS and YYNGEE. This CDR3 is CASRRLAGNTGGLFF. The CDR3 region has the DNA TGTGCCAGCAGACGGCTAGCGGGAAACACCGGGGGGCTGTTTTTT.

There are many counts of this clonotype. This rearrangement joins TRBV5-1 to TRBJ2-1; TRBD2 matches at 7 bases. The CDR3 contains 14 residues. The V gene end was trimmed by 3 bases and the J gene end by 1 base; junction bases not matched to a gene: 1. Germline CDR1 and CDR2: SGHRS and YFSETQ. CDR3: CASSWGGSYNEQFF. The CDR3 DNA is TGCGCCAGCAGCTGGGGGGGGTCCTACAATGAGCAGTTCTTC.

The sample holds many counts of this clonotype. The CDR3 reads CASSYVEPGIVYEQYF. The CDR3 coding sequence is TGTGCCAGCAGTTACGTAGAGCCAGGGATCGTCTACGAGCAGTACTTC. This sequence joins TRBV6-5 and TRBJ2-7; TRBD1 might be the D (5 bases). The CDR3 consists of 16 residues. The V gene lost 2 bases and the J gene lost 3 bases, with 17 bases spanning the gap. Germline CDR1 MNHEY, CDR2 SVGAGI.

This clonotype was seen more than once but under ten times. The chain recombines TRBV3-1 with TRBJ2-2; TRBD2 matches 7 bases. The CDR3 has 16 amino acids. Losses at the gene ends were 0 bases for V and 5 bases for J; bases not matched to a gene: 6. Germline assignment: CDR1 LGHDT and CDR2 YNNKEL (reference sequence). The CDR3 nucleotides are TGTGCCAGCAGCCAAGATCTGGGGCGGGAGACCGGGGAGCTGTTTTTT. Translation gives CASSQDLGRETGELFF. Supplemented by reference TRBV3-1 and TRBJ2-2, the full variable domain reads DTAVSQTPKYLVTQMGNDKSIKCEQNLGHDTMYWYKQDSKKFLKIMFSYNNKELIINETVPNRFSPKSPDKAHLNLHINSLELGDSAVYFCASSQDLGRETGELFFGEGSRLTVL.

This clonotype was seen at least ten times. The rearrangement joins TRBV28 to TRBJ2-2; TRBD2 agrees at 7 bases. The CDR3 is 18 amino acids. Trimming took 4 bases from V and 0 from J; bases not matched to a gene: 11. CDR1 and CDR2 (germline): MDHEN, SYDVKM. CDR3 in DNA: TGTGCCAGCAGTTCCCTGCTTGCGGGAGTAACGAACACCGGGGAGCTGTTTTTT. It codes for CASSSLLAGVTNTGELFF.

This rearrangement joins TRBV11-1 to TRBJ2-3; TRBD2 aligns across 11 bases. CDR1 and CDR2 (germline): SGHAT, FQDESV (reference sequence). The CDR3 length is 15 residues. The J segment lost 10 bases and the V segment lost 5 bases, leaving 11 bases of the junction unmatched. The CDR3 DNA reads TGTGCCAGCAGCCACGGACTAGCGGGCCCCGGGGCGCAGTATTTT. This encodes CASSHGLAGPGAQYF. Based on the CDR3 plus reference TRBV11-1 and TRBJ2-3, the full variable domain is EAEVAQSPRYKITEKSQAVAFWCDPISGHATLYWYRQILGQGPELLVQFQDESVVDDSQLPKDRFSAERLKGVDSTLKIQPAELGDSAMYLCASSHGLAGPGAQYFGPGTRLTVL.

This clonotype has a count of ten or more. The rearrangement links TRBV2 to TRBJ2-1, with D possibly being TRBD2 (5 bases). Trimming left V 4 bases short and J 4 bases short, with 8 bases between. The germline CDR1 and CDR2 sequences are SNHLY and FYNNEI. The CDR3 extends over 13 amino acids. The CDR3 sequence: CASSVDSYNEQFF. CDR3 nucleotide sequence: TGTGCCAGCAGTGTGGACTCTTACAATGAGCAGTTCTTC.

This clonotype was seen a handful of times. V gene TRBV7-2 combines with J gene TRBJ2-2; the D gene could be TRBD1 or TRBD2 (6 bases each). V lost 3 bases to trimming and J lost 1 base, with 15 bases between them. CDR1 is SGHTA, CDR2 FQGNSA, per germline. The CDR3 contains 17 residues. The CDR3 DNA reads TGTGCCAGCAGCTTTAACCGTCGGGGGCGGAACACCGGGGAGCTGTTTTTT. Translation: CASSFNRRGRNTGELFF. Full variable domain (outside the CDR3, taken from reference TRBV7-2 and TRBJ2-2): GAGVSQSPSNKVTEKGKDVELRCDPISGHTALYWYRQSLGQGLEFLIYFQGNSAPDKSGLPSDRFSAERTGGSVSTLTIQRTQQEDSAVYLCASSFNRRGRNTGELFFGEGSRLTVL.